This T cell receptor (beta chain) appears in the sequencing data of a study of blood T cell repertoires in COVID-19. Whole-study context: From the United States, Italy and Spain came samples of acute and convalescent COVID-19. Nucleic acid was either cDNA or gDNA, and it came from T cells, B-cell-depleted T cells, or PBMCs.

CDR3 length: 14 residues. CDR1 is LNHNV, CDR2 YYDKDF, per germline (reference sequence). V gave up 8 bases and J gave up 4 bases; unmatched junction bases: 9. Authors' data handling: The authors estimated nucleated cell counts from reference gene primer amplification. The protocol was immunoSEQ multiplex PCR, while the TCRdb copy is restricted to in-frame clones and leaves out a portion. The D gene and trimming were derived from the DNA, and the V and J assignments and clone size from that table. The data contain about 310,000 clones, over 75% of them singletons. The sequenced sample consisted of peripheral blood. The rearrangement links TRBV15 to TRBJ2-7; 9 bases align to TRBD2. The clonotype was recovered from a woman aged 50 to 60 who had recovered from COVID-19. CDR3 region: CATRAGGEPYEQYF. The CDR3 DNA follows: TGTGCCACCCGGGCGGGGGGGGAACCGTACGAGCAGTACTTC.